This TCR beta chain originates from a study of T cell repertoires in cytomegalovirus infection. Study-wide background: As its CMV epitopes, the study selected recently identified HLA-C-restricted and well-studied HLA-B-restricted targets. Public TCR beta signatures provided an indication of both CMV infection and a matching HLA type. General observations from the study: Adding up the frequency of public TCR beta families identified people who carried CMV plus the relevant HLA. Dominating the ex vivo response were TCR beta clonotypes that were CMV-specific and HLA-C-restricted.

Concerning this clonotype itself: Its cognate antigen is unknown.

This CDR3 spans 14 amino acids. Trimming stripped 5 bases from V and 5 bases from J, with 16 bases between. One entry per CDR3 protein, called by TCRdb with MiXCR from the reads. Here the sample spans 350,000 to 400,000 distinct CDR3 sequences, about 34% being singletons. V and J are TRBV12-3 or TRBV12-4 and TRBJ2-7; D not resolved. Sequencing was performed on cultured PBMCs, taken from culture after CMV antigen stimulation. This receptor was identified in a human donor in good health (CMV status not recorded). Some clones in this sample may be carry-over from other donors' samples. CDR3 DNA: TGTGCCAGCAGTCCCTCATATGGACGGGACGAGCAGTACTTC. It yields the protein CASSPSYGRDEQYF.